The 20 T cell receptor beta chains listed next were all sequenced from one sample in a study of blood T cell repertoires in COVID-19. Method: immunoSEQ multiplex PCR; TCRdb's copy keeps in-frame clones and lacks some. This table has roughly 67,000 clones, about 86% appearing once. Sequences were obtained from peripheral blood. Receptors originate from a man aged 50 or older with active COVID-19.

The CDR3 loop reads CSVTQGDQPQHF. The CDR3 DNA reads TGCAGCGTAACACAGGGGGATCAGCCCCAGCATTTT. This rearrangement joins TRBV29-1 to TRBJ1-5; the match to TRBD1 covers 8 bases. Unmatched junction bases numbered 3, after V lost 6 bases and J lost 5 bases. The CDR3 is made up of 12 amino acids. Per the germline V gene, CDR1 is SQVTM and CDR2 is ANQGSEA.

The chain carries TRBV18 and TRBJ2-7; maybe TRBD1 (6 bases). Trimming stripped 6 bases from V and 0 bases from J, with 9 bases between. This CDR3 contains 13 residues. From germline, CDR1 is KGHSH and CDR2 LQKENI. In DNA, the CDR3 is TGTGCCAGCTCCCGGACAGACTCCTACGAGCAGTACTTC. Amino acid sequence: CASSRTDSYEQYF.

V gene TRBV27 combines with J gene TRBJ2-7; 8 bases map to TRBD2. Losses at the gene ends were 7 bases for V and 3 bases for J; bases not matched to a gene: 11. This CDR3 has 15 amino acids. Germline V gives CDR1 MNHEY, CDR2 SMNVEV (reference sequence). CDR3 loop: CASIQKPGGYYEQYF. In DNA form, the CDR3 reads TGTGCCAGCATCCAGAAGCCGGGGGGGTACTACGAGCAGTACTTC.

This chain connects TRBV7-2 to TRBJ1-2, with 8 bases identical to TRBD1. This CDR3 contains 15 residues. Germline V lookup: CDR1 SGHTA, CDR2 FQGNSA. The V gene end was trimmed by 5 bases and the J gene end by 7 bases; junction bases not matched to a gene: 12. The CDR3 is CASSPRGDRRFGYTF. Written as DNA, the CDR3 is TGTGCCAGCAGCCCCCGGGGGGACAGGAGGTTTGGCTACACCTTC. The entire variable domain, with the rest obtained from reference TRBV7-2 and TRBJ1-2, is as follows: GAGVSQSPSNKVTEKGKDVELRCDPISGHTALYWYRQSLGQGLEFLIYFQGNSAPDKSGLPSDRFSAERTGGSVSTLTIQRTQQEDSAVYLCASSPRGDRRFGYTFGSGTRLTVV.

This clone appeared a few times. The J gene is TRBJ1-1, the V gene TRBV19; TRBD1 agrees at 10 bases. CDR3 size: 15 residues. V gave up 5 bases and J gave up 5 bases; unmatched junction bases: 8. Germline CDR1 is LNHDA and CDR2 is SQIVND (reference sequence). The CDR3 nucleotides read TGTGCCAGTAGTCCGGGACAGGGGTGGCGAACTGAAGCTTTCTTT. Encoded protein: CASSPGQGWRTEAFF.

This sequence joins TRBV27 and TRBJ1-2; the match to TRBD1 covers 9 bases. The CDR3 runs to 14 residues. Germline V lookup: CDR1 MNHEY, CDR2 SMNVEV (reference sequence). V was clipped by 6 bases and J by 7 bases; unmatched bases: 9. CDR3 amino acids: CASSPGTGSRGYTF. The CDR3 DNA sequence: TGTGCCAGCAGCCCCGGGACAGGGAGTCGTGGCTACACCTTC.

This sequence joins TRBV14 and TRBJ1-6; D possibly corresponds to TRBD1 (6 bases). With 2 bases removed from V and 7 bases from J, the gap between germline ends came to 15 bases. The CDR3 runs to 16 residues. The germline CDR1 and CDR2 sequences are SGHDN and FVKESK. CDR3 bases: TGTGCCAGCAGCCAACTACAGGGCGTAGGAAATTCACCCCTCCACTTT. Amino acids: CASSQLQGVGNSPLHF. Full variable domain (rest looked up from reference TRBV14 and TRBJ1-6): EAGVTQFPSHSVIEKGQTVTLRCDPISGHDNLYWYRRVMGKEIKFLLHFVKESKQDESGMPNNRFLAERTGGTYSTLKVQPAELEDSGVYFCASSQLQGVGNSPLHFGNGTRLTVT.

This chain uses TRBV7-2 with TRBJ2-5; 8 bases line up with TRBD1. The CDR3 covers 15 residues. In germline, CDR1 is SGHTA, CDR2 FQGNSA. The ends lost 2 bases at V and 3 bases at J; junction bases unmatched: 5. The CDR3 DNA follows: TGTGCCAGCAGCTTACAGACAGGGGCCAAAGAGACCCAGTACTTC. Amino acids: CASSLQTGAKETQYF.

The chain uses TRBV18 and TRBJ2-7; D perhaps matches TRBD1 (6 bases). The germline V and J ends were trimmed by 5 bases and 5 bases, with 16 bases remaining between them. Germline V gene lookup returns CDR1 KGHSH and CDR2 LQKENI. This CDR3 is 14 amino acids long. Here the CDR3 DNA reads TGTGCCAGCTCAGGGGGCCTCTCAGGGGACGAGCAGTACTTC. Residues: CASSGGLSGDEQYF.

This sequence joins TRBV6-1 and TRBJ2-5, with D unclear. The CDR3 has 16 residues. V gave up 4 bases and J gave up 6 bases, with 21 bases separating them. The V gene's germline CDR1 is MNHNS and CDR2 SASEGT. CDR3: CASSGWPRSAPQTQYF. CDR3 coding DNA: TGTGCCAGCAGTGGGTGGCCCAGGTCAGCCCCGCAGACCCAGTACTTC.

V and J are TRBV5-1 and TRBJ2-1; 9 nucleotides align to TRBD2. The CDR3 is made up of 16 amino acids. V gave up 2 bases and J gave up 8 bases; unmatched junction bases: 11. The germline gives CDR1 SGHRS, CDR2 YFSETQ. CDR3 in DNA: TGCGCCAGCAGCTTAAGTGCTAGCGGGATAGGCGATGAGCAGTTCTTC. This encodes CASSLSASGIGDEQFF.

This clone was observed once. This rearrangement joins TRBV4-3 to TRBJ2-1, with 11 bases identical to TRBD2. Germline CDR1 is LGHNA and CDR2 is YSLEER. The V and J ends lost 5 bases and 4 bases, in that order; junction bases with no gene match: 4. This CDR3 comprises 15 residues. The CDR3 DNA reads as TGCGCCAGCAGCGCGGGGACTAGCGGTTACAATGAGCAGTTCTTC. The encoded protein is CASSAGTSGYNEQFF.

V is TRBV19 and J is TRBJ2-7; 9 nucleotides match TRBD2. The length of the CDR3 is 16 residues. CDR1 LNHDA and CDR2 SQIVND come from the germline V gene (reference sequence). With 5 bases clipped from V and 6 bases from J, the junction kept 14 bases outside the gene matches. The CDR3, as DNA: TGTGCCAGTAGTTCATTGGCGGCTAGCGGGATGGGCGAGCAGTACTTC. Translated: CASSSLAASGMGEQYF. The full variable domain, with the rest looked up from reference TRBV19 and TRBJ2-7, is DGGITQSPKYLFRKEGQNVTLSCEQNLNHDAMYWYRQDPGQGLRLIYYSQIVNDFQKGDIAEGYSVSREKKESFPLTVTSAQKNPTAFYLCASSSLAASGMGEQYFGPGTRLTVT.

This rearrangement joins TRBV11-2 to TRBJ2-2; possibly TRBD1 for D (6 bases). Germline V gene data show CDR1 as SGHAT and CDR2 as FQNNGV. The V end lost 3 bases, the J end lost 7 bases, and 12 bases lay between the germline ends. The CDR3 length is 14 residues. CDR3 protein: CASSFNRAIGELFF. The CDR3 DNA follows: TGTGCCAGCAGCTTTAACAGGGCGATCGGGGAGCTGTTTTTT.

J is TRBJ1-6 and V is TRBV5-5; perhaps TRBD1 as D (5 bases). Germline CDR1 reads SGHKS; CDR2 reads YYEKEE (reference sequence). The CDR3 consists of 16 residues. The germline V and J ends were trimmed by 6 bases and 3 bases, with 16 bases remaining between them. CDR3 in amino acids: CASTRTDSDYNSPLHF. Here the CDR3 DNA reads TGTGCCAGCACCAGAACCGACAGTGACTATAATTCACCCCTCCACTTT.

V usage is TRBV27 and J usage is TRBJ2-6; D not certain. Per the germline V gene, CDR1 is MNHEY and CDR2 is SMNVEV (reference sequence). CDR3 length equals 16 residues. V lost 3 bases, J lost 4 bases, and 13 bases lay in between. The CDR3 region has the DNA TGTGCCAGCAGTTTGTCCAGAGCGAGGGGGGCCAACGTCCTGACTTTC. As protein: CASSLSRARGANVLTF.

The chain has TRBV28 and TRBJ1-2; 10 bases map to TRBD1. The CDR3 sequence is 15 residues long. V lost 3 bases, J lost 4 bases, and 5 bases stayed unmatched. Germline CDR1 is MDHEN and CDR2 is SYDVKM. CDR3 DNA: TGTGCCAGCAGTTTTTCCGGACAGGGGGGCTATGGCTACACCTTC. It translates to CASSFSGQGGYGYTF.

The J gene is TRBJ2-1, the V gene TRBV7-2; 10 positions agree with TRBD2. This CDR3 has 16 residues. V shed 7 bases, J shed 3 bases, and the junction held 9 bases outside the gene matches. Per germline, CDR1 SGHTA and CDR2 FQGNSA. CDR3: CASTLSGTSVYNEQFF. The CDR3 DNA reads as TGTGCCAGCACCCTCTCCGGGACTAGCGTCTACAATGAGCAGTTCTTC.

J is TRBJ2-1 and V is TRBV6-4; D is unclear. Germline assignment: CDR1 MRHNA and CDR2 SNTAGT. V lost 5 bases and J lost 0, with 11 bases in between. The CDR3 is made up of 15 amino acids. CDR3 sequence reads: CASSKTESSYNEQFF. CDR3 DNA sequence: TGTGCCAGCAGTAAAACAGAGAGCTCCTACAATGAGCAGTTCTTC.

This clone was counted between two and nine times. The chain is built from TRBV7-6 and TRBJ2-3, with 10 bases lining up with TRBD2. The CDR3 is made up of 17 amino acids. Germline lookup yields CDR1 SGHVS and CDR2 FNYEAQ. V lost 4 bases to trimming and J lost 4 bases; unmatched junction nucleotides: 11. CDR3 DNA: TGTGCCAGCAGCTACGGGGCAAGCGGGAGGGTGGCAGATACGCAGTATTTT. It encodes CASSYGASGRVADTQYF.